This paragraph covers one T cell receptor beta chain sequence. Its matching antigen is unknown. The source of the sample is a study of beta chain features in type 1 diabetes. Study-level background: Regarding age, gender and cell yields, patients proved similar to healthy donors. Study-level points and caveats: When Type 1 diabetes patients were examined, their TCRB CDR3s proved moderately but significantly shorter in all four CD4+ subsets. Cells with high TCR expression could be over-represented when cDNA is sequenced.

CD4+ naive, central memory, regulatory and stem cell-like memory subsets were isolated by sorting on CD45RO/CCR7/CD25/CD127/CD95/CD27. Sorted cells reached over 95% purity in every population. Germline V gene sequence: CDR1 SGHNT, CDR2 YYREEE (reference sequence). The CDR3 loop spans 15 amino acids. The V gene end was trimmed by 4 bases and the J gene end by 3 bases; junction bases not matched to a gene: 8. Expressed TCRB transcripts were sequenced, since all the RNA that had been isolated was reverse transcribed. The assay was immunoSEQ multiplex PCR, and TCRdb's table has in-frame clones only and misses some. This table holds some 350,000 clones, about 13% found once.

The chain uses TRBV5-4 and TRBJ2-7; the match to TRBD2 covers 9 bases. Sequencing input: naive CD4+ T cells from blood. This sequence was found in a woman between 18 and 29 years old with type 1 diabetes. The CDR3 reads CASSLTSGPVYEQYF. The CDR3, as DNA: TGTGCCAGCAGCCTAACTAGCGGGCCCGTCTACGAGCAGTACTTC.